The TCR beta chain under discussion was sequenced for a study of T cells in narcolepsy. Study-wide background: Patients with NT1 or NT2 and healthy control donors were enrolled.

Using immunoSEQ multiplex PCR, the repertoire was profiled, and TCRdb retains in-frame clones only, with some absent. The sample lists 30,000 to 35,000 clones, 80% to 85% occurring once. V was pared by 6 bases and J by 6 bases, with 15 bases between. The CDR3 covers 13 residues. Germline V CDR1 and CDR2: WNHNN, SYGVQD (reference sequence). The rearrangement links TRBV10-1 to TRBJ2-7; D unclear. This receptor was obtained from a human donor with narcolepsy. The sample comprised CD45RA- memory CD4+ T cells from PBMCs. The CDR3 region is CASRANFDREQYF. In DNA form, the CDR3 reads TGCGCCAGCAGGGCCAATTTTGACCGCGAGCAGTACTTC.